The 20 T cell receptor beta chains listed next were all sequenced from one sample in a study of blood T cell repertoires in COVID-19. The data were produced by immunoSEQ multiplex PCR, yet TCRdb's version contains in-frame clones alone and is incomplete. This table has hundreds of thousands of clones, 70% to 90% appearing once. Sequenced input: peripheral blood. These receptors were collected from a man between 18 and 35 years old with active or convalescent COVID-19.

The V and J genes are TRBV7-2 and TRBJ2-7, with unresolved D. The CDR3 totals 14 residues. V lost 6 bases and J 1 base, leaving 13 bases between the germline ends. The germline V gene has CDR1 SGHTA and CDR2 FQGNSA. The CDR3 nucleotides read TGTGCCAGCAGTTTTCGCGGAACGTCCTACGAGCAGTACTTC. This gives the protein CASSFRGTSYEQYF. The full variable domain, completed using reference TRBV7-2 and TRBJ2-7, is GAGVSQSPSNKVTEKGKDVELRCDPISGHTALYWYRQSLGQGLEFLIYFQGNSAPDKSGLPSDRFSAERTGGSVSTLTIQRTQQEDSAVYLCASSFRGTSYEQYFGPGTRLTVT.

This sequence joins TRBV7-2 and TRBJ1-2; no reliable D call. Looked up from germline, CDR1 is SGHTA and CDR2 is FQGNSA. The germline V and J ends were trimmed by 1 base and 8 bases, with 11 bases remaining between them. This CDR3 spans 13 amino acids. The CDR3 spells CASSLENLTGYTF. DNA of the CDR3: TGTGCCAGCAGCTTAGAGAACTTAACGGGCTACACCTTC.

The CDR3 sequence: CATSRGDSGRDEQFF. The CDR3 coding sequence is TGTGCCACCAGCAGAGGAGATAGCGGGAGGGATGAGCAGTTCTTC. This chain links TRBV15 with TRBJ2-1; 11 nucleotides align to TRBD2. Germline V gene sequence: CDR1 LNHNV, CDR2 YYDKDF (reference sequence). The CDR3 contains 15 residues. V trimming: 1 base; J trimming: 8 bases; junction bases outside the gene matches: 4.

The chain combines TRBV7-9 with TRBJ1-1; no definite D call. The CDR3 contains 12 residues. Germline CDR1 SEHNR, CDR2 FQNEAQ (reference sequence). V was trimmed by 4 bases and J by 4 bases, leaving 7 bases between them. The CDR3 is CASSWLGTEAFF. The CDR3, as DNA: TGTGCCAGCAGCTGGCTTGGCACTGAAGCTTTCTTT.

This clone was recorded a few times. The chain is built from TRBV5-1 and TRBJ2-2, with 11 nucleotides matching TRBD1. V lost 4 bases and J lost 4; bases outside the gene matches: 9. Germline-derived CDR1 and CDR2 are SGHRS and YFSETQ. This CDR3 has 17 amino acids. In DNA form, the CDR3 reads TGCGCCAGCAGCGTGGACAGGGGGCAGATGTTCACCGGGGAGCTGTTTTTT. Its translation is CASSVDRGQMFTGELFF.

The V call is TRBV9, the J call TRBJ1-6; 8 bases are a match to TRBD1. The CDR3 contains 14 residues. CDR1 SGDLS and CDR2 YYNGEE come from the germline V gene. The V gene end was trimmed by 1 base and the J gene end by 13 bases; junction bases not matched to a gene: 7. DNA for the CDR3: TGTGCCAGCAGCGTAAGGACAGGGAAGGCCCCCCTCCACTTT. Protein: CASSVRTGKAPLHF.

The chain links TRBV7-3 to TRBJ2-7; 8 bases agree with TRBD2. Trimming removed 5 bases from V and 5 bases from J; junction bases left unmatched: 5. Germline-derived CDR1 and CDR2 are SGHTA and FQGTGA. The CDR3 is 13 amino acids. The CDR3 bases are TGTGCCAGCAGCCCTCCGGGAGGGGACGAGCAGTACTTC. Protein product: CASSPPGGDEQYF.

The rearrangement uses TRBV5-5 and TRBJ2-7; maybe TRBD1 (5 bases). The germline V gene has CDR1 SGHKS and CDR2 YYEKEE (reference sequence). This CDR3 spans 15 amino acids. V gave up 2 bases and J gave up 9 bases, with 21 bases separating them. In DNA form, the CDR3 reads TGTGCCAGCAGCTTCATGGGGCAGCCCCACCTGGGGCAGTACTTC. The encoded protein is CASSFMGQPHLGQYF. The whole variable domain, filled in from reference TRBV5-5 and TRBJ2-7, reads DAGVTQSPTHLIKTRGQQVTLRCSPISGHKSVSWYQQVLGQGPQFIFQYYEKEERGRGNFPDRFSARQFPNYSSELNVNALLLGDSALYLCASSFMGQPHLGQYFGPGTRLTVT.

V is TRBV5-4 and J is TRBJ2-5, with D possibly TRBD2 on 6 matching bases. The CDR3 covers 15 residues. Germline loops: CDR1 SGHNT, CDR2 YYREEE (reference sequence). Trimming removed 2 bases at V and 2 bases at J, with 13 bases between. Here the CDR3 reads CASSFSGGVQETQYF. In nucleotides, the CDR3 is TGTGCCAGCAGCTTTAGCGGCGGGGTGCAAGAGACCCAGTACTTC.

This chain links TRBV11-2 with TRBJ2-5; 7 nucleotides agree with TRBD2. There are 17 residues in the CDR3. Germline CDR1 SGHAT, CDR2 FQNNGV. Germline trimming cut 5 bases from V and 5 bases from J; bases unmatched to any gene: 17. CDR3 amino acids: CASSRRAGALQGETQYF. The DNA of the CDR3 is TGTGCCAGCAGCCGACGCGCGGGAGCTCTCCAAGGGGAGACCCAGTACTTC.

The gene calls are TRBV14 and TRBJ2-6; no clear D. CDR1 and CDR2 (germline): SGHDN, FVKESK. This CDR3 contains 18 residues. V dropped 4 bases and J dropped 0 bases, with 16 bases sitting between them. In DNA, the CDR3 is TGTGCCAGCAGCCCCTTGGGCAGCTTCATCTCTGGGGCCAACGTCCTGACTTTC. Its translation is CASSPLGSFISGANVLTF.

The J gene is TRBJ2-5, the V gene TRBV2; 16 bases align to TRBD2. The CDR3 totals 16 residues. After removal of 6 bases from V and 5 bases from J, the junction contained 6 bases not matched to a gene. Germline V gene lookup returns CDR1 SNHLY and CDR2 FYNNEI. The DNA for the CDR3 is TGTGCCAGCAGAGGGACTAGCGGGGGGGCCTGGGAGACCCAGTACTTC. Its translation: CASRGTSGGAWETQYF.

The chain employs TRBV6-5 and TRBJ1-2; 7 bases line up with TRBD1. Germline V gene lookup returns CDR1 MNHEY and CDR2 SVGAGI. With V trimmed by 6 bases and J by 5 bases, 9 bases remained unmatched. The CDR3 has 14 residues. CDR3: CASRSPGQNYGYTF. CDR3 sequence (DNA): TGTGCCAGCAGGTCCCCGGGACAGAATTATGGCTACACCTTC.

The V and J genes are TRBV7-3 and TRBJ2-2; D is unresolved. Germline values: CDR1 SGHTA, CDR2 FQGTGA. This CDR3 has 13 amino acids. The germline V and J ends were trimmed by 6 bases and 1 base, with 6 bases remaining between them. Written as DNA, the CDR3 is TGTGCCAGCAGTCGCGGGAACACCGGGGAGCTGTTTTTT. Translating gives CASSRGNTGELFF.

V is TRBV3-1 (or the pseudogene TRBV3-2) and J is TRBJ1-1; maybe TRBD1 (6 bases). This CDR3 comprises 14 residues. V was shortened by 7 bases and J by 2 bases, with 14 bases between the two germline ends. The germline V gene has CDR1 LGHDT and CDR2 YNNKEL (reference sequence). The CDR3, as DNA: TGTGCCAGCAATGACGGACAGCCTAACACTGAAGCTTTCTTT. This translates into CASNDGQPNTEAFF.

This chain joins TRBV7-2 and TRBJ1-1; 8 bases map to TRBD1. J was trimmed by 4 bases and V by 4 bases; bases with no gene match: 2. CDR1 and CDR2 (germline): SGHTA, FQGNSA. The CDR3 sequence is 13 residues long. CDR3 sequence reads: CASSWTGFTEAFF. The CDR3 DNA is TGTGCCAGCAGCTGGACAGGGTTCACTGAAGCTTTCTTT.

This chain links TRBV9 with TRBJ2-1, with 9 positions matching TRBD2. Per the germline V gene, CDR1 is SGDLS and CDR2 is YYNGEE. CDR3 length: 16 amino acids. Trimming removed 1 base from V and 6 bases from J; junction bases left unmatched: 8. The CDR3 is CASSVLAGSRLNEQFF. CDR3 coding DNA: TGTGCCAGCAGCGTACTAGCGGGGTCCCGCCTCAATGAGCAGTTCTTC.

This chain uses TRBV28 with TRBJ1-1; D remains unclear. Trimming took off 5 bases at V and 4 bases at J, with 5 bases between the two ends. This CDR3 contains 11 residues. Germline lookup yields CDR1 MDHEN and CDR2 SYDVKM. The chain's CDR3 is CASSTSTEAFF. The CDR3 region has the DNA TGTGCCAGCAGTACGAGCACTGAAGCTTTCTTT.

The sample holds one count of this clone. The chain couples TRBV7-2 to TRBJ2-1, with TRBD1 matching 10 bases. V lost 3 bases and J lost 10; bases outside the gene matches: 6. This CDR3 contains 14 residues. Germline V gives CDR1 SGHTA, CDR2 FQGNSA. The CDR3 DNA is TGTGCCAGCAGCTTGGTGGACAGGGGGTTGGAGCAGTTCTTC. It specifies CASSLVDRGLEQFF.

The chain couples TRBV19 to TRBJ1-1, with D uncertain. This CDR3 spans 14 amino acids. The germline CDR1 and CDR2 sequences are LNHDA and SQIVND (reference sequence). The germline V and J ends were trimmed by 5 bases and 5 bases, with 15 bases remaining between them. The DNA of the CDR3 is TGTGCCAGTAGTTCCTGGGCTTCGAGAACTGAAGCTTTCTTT. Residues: CASSSWASRTEAFF.